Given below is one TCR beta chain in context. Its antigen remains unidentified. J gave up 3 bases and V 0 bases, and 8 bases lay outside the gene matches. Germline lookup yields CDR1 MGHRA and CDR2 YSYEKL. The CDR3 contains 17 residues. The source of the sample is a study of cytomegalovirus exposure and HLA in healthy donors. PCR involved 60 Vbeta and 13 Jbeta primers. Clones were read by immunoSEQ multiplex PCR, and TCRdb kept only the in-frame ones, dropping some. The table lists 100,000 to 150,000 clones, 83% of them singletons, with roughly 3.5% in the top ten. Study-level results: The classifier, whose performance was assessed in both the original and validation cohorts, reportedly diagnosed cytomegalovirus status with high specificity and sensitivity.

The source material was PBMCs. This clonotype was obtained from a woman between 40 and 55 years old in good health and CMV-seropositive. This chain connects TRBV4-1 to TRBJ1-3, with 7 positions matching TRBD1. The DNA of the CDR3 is TGCGCCAGCAGCCAAGATCCGGAGGGGGCGAATGGAAACACCATATATTTT. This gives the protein CASSQDPEGANGNTIYF.